Following are 16 T cell receptor beta chains from one sample sequenced in a study of memory CD4+ T cells and cytomegalovirus serostatus. Clones were sequenced by immunoSEQ multiplex PCR, and TCRdb holds only the in-frame ones, with some missing. The sample consists of about 96,000 clones, over 70% of them appearing once. Single viable CD3+CD4+CD8-CD45RO+ cells were sorted as the memory CD4+ T cells. Sequencing was performed on memory CD4+ T cells from blood. Receptors were obtained from an adult in good health and CMV-seropositive.

The chain carries TRBV28 and TRBJ2-7, with D possibly matching TRBD2 (5 bases). The germline CDR1 and CDR2 sequences are MDHEN and SYDVKM. The CDR3 covers 15 residues. V lost 7 bases and J 0 bases, leaving 16 bases between the germline ends. CDR3 sequence (DNA): TGTGCCAGCACCCCGACCTGGGAGAGCTCCTACGAGCAGTACTTC. Protein: CASTPTWESSYEQYF.

V and J are TRBV5-1 and TRBJ2-3; 10 nucleotides line up with TRBD2. The CDR3 spans 16 residues. Germline V gene lookup returns CDR1 SGHRS and CDR2 YFSETQ. V was pared by 0 bases and J by 2 bases, with 3 bases of the junction left unmatched. CDR3: CASSLGGTSATDTQYF. CDR3 sequence (DNA): TGCGCCAGCAGCTTGGGGGGGACTAGCGCCACAGATACGCAGTATTTT.

The chain recombines TRBV4-2 with TRBJ2-1; perhaps TRBD1 as D (5 bases). The V end lost 4 bases, the J end lost 0 bases, and 10 bases lay between the germline ends. This CDR3 has 15 amino acids. Germline loops: CDR1 LGHNA, CDR2 YNFKEQ. The CDR3 DNA sequence: TGTGCCAGCAGCCCCTCCGACAGCTCCTACAATGAGCAGTTCTTC. Translated, it gives CASSPSDSSYNEQFF.

V and J are TRBV6-1 and TRBJ1-5, with TRBD1 identical over 10 bases. The CDR3 spans 20 residues. Germline V lookup: CDR1 MNHNS, CDR2 SASEGT. After removal of 6 bases from V and 2 bases from J, the junction contained 19 bases not matched to a gene. The CDR3 reads CASRETRTGQGLGGNQPQHF. As DNA, the CDR3 is TGTGCCAGCAGAGAAACACGGACGGGACAGGGGTTAGGCGGCAATCAGCCCCAGCATTTT.

The CDR3 reads CASSEVNSLQPQHF. DNA for the CDR3: TGTGCCAGCAGTGAAGTAAACAGCCTCCAGCCCCAGCATTTT. This chain uses TRBV6-1 with TRBJ1-5; D call uncertain. V shed 1 base and J shed 7 bases, with 11 bases lying between them. The CDR3 has 14 amino acids. From germline, CDR1 is MNHNS and CDR2 SASEGT.

The chain is built from TRBV10-3 and TRBJ1-5; tentative D call: TRBD1 (5 bases). V was cut by 10 bases and J by 1 base, with 20 bases left in between. CDR1 and CDR2 from the germline V gene are ENHRY and SYGVKD. This CDR3 spans 16 amino acids. CDR3 sequence (DNA): TGTGCCACCTCGGGGGAGGGGCAGTGGAGCAATCAGCCCCAGCATTTT. This gives the protein CATSGEGQWSNQPQHF.

This clone was detected only a few times. The chain recombines TRBV27 with TRBJ1-1; D ambiguous. CDR3 size: 13 residues. From germline, CDR1 is MNHEY and CDR2 SMNVEV (reference sequence). Between the trimmed V and J ends, which lost 3 bases and 4 bases, there was a span of 9 bases. In DNA, the CDR3 is TGTGCCAGCAGTTTCAAGGAGATCACTGAAGCTTTCTTT. Translation: CASSFKEITEAFF.

This chain joins TRBV6-1 and TRBJ1-3; D not resolved. Trimming took off 2 bases at V and 4 bases at J, with 9 bases between the two ends. CDR3 length: 14 residues. Germline CDR1 is MNHNS and CDR2 is SASEGT. The CDR3 loop is CASSEPPRGNTIYF. The CDR3 region has the DNA TGTGCCAGCAGTGAACCCCCCCGGGGAAACACCATATATTTT.

This clone was detected a few times. The chain uses TRBV30 and TRBJ1-1; maybe TRBD1 (6 bases). V was cut by 1 base and J by 11 bases, with 14 bases left in between. This CDR3 region has 12 residues. Germline V lookup: CDR1 GTSNPN, CDR2 SVGIG (reference sequence). The CDR3 loop reads CAWSGGGALAFF. The DNA for the CDR3 is TGTGCCTGGAGTGGAGGGGGGGCTCTGGCTTTCTTT.

This clone has a single count. The chain carries TRBV2 and TRBJ2-4; no reliable D call. Trimming cost V 0 bases and J 4 bases, with 4 bases left between them. Germline V gives CDR1 SNHLY, CDR2 FYNNEI. There are 13 residues in the CDR3. The CDR3 spells CASSEAPKNIQYF. CDR3 bases: TGTGCCAGCAGTGAAGCGCCGAAAAACATTCAGTACTTC.

V gene TRBV5-1 combines with J gene TRBJ2-6; D is undetermined. The V end was cut by 1 base, the J end by 0 bases, with 5 bases between. This CDR3 spans 15 amino acids. CDR1 is SGHRS, CDR2 YFSETQ, per germline. The CDR3 reads CASSLSFSGANVLTF. Written as DNA, the CDR3 is TGCGCCAGCAGCTTGTCATTCTCTGGGGCCAACGTCCTGACTTTC.

V is TRBV28 and J is TRBJ2-2; the match to TRBD2 covers 13 bases. Germline V lookup: CDR1 MDHEN, CDR2 SYDVKM. V lost 2 bases, J lost 5 bases, and 8 bases stayed unmatched. The CDR3 extends over 18 amino acids. In DNA form, the CDR3 reads TGTGCCAGCAGTTTACCCCGGACTAGCGGGAGAGGAACCGGGGAGCTGTTTTTT. This gives the protein CASSLPRTSGRGTGELFF.

V and J are TRBV5-6 and TRBJ2-7, with a weak D call TRBD2 (6 bases). Trimming stripped 0 bases from V and 1 base from J, with 11 bases between. In germline, CDR1 is SGHDT, CDR2 YYEEEE. CDR3 length: 15 residues. CDR3 nucleotides: TGTGCCAGCAGCTTGGGTGGGGGAGGATCCTACGAGCAGTACTTC. Protein: CASSLGGGGSYEQYF.

The chain recombines TRBV7-9 with TRBJ2-3; D unresolved. This CDR3 comprises 15 residues. Germline V gene sequence: CDR1 SEHNR, CDR2 FQNEAQ (reference sequence). V lost 6 bases to trimming and J lost 4 bases, with 17 bases between them. CDR3 coding DNA: TGTGCCAGCAGTTCCGGCGTGGGCGTCGCAGATACGCAGTATTTT. Translation: CASSSGVGVADTQYF.

This clone was observed a handful of times. The V call is TRBV4-1, the J call TRBJ1-1, with 9 nucleotides matching TRBD1. V shed 1 base, J shed 5 bases, and the junction held 2 bases outside the gene matches. Germline-derived CDR1 and CDR2 are MGHRA and YSYEKL. The CDR3 runs to 14 residues. The CDR3 sequence: CASSQVDRGTEAFF. Written as DNA, the CDR3 is TGCGCCAGCAGCCAAGTGGACAGGGGAACTGAAGCTTTCTTT.

In the case of this clone: The same CDR3 arises from other DNA sequences in this sample as well. V and J are TRBV5-1 and TRBJ2-7; D is possibly TRBD1 (5 bases). Trimming removed 0 bases from V and 0 bases from J, with 10 bases in between. Per germline, CDR1 SGHRS and CDR2 YFSETQ. The CDR3 has 15 residues. CDR3 DNA: TGCGCCAGCAGCTTGGTCCAGGGTAGCTCCTACGAGCAGTACTTC. Translation gives CASSLVQGSSYEQYF.